One and the same sample provided the 19 T cell receptor beta chains below, sequenced in a study of cytomegalovirus exposure and HLA in healthy donors. Clones were read by immunoSEQ multiplex PCR, and TCRdb kept only the in-frame ones, dropping some. The table has 68,000 or so clones, approximately 96% seen once. The sequenced sample consisted of PBMCs. These receptor sequences come from a man aged 18 to 35 in good health and CMV-seronegative.

The chain uses TRBV28 and TRBJ1-2; 11 bases map to TRBD1. CDR3 length: 14 amino acids. Trimming cost V 2 bases and J 8 bases; bases outside gene matches: 4. Germline V lookup: CDR1 MDHEN, CDR2 SYDVKM. The CDR3 DNA reads as TGTGCCAGCAGTTTACCCGGGACAGGGGGGGGCTACACCTTC. It codes for CASSLPGTGGGYTF.

The gene calls are TRBV13 and TRBJ2-1, with 14 bases that match TRBD2. V shed 5 bases and J 5 bases; nucleotides not matched to a gene: 14. This CDR3 is built from 19 residues. CDR1 is PRHDT, CDR2 FYEKMQ, per germline (reference sequence). For the CDR3, the DNA is TGTGCCAGCAGCCCGCGGGGGACTAGCGGGAGTGAAGCCCACAATGAGCAGTTCTTC. It specifies CASSPRGTSGSEAHNEQFF.

V gene TRBV10-1 combines with J gene TRBJ2-1; D gene unclear. Trimming took off 2 bases at V and 4 bases at J, with 6 bases between the two ends. The CDR3 sequence is 13 residues long. Looked up from germline, CDR1 is WNHNN and CDR2 is SYGVQD (reference sequence). CDR3 amino acids: CASSEVSYNEQFF. Here the CDR3 DNA reads TGCGCCAGCAGTGAGGTCTCTTACAATGAGCAGTTCTTC.

This rearrangement joins TRBV9 to TRBJ1-4; D gene ambiguous. This CDR3 has 16 residues. CDR1 SGDLS and CDR2 YYNGEE come from the germline V gene. The ends were cut back, 3 bases at V and 1 base at J, with 13 bases in the middle. In DNA form, the CDR3 reads TGTGCCAGCAGCGCGTCCCACAGTTTAACTAATGAAAAACTGTTTTTT. Translating it yields CASSASHSLTNEKLFF.

This chain uses TRBV9 with TRBJ1-5, with D perhaps TRBD1 (5 bases). This CDR3 has 15 residues. CDR1 SGDLS and CDR2 YYNGEE come from the germline V gene. The V and J ends lost 4 bases and 3 bases respectively, with 14 bases between them. The CDR3: CASSPGLTLNQPQHF. As DNA, the CDR3 is TGTGCCAGCAGCCCAGGGTTGACACTCAATCAGCCCCAGCATTTT. The full variable domain, its missing parts supplied by reference TRBV9 and TRBJ1-5, is DSGVTQTPKHLITATGQRVTLRCSPRSGDLSVYWYQQSLDQGLQFLIQYYNGEERAKGNILERFSAQQFPDLHSELNLSSLELGDSALYFCASSPGLTLNQPQHFGDGTRLSIL.

V is TRBV9 and J is TRBJ2-3; no clear D. With 0 bases removed from V and 2 bases from J, the gap between germline ends came to 10 bases. The V gene's germline CDR1 is SGDLS and CDR2 YYNGEE. The CDR3 spans 15 residues. CDR3 nucleotide sequence: TGTGCCAGCAGCGTAGTGGCAGTTGACACAGATACGCAGTATTTT. It is translated as CASSVVAVDTDTQYF.

Comment on this clone: Distinct nucleotide sequences in the sample also encode this CDR3. This chain joins TRBV18 and TRBJ2-7; D gene uncertain. The CDR3 has 13 amino acids. CDR1 and CDR2 (germline): KGHSH, LQKENI. Trimming took off 0 bases at V and 1 base at J, with 4 bases between the two ends. This CDR3 reads CASSPPSSYEQYF. In DNA, the CDR3 is TGTGCCAGCTCACCACCTAGTTCCTACGAGCAGTACTTC. Full variable domain (outside the CDR3, taken from reference TRBV18 and TRBJ2-7): NAGVMQNPRHLVRRRGQEARLRCSPMKGHSHVYWYRQLPEEGLKFMVYLQKENIIDESGMPKERFSAEFPKEGPSILRIQQVVRGDSAAYFCASSPPSSYEQYFGPGTRLTVT.

The rearrangement links TRBV27 to TRBJ2-5; D is perhaps TRBD2 (6 bases). The V gene lost 4 bases and the J gene lost 2 bases, with 14 bases spanning the gap. The CDR3 extends over 15 amino acids. Per the germline V gene, CDR1 is MNHEY and CDR2 is SMNVEV (reference sequence). CDR3 in amino acids: CASSSRLGSQETQYF. CDR3 sequence (DNA): TGTGCCAGCAGTTCTCGACTAGGAAGTCAAGAGACCCAGTACTTC.

This clone is a singleton in its sample. The chain is built from TRBV5-4 and TRBJ2-7; 7 bases are shared with TRBD1. The germline gives CDR1 SGHNT, CDR2 YYREEE (reference sequence). With 4 bases clipped from V and 3 bases from J, the junction kept 7 bases outside the gene matches. The CDR3 length is 14 residues. CDR3: CASSKPGQNYEQYF. The CDR3 DNA is TGTGCCAGCAGCAAACCGGGACAGAACTACGAGCAGTACTTC.

This rearrangement joins TRBV19 to TRBJ2-4, with 9 bases identical to TRBD1. The CDR3 covers 17 residues. J was trimmed by 0 bases and V by 5 bases; bases with no gene match: 8. Germline CDR1 LNHDA, CDR2 SQIVND (reference sequence). CDR3 protein: CASSAGQGSLAKNIQYF. Here the CDR3 DNA reads TGTGCCAGTAGTGCGGGACAGGGTAGCTTAGCCAAAAACATTCAGTACTTC.

This chain links TRBV5-4 with TRBJ2-5, with TRBD2 matching over 9 bases. CDR1 and CDR2 (germline): SGHNT, YYREEE (reference sequence). The V segment lost 4 bases and the J segment 1 base; nucleotides outside the gene matches: 11. CDR3 size: 17 residues. CDR3 sequence reads: CASSPIPPSGTQETQYF. DNA for the CDR3: TGTGCCAGCAGCCCTATTCCCCCTAGCGGGACCCAAGAGACCCAGTACTTC.

This clone was detected only a few times. This rearrangement joins TRBV5-6 to TRBJ1-2, with D unresolved. The length of the CDR3 is 14 residues. CDR1 and CDR2 from the germline V gene are SGHDT and YYEEEE. V was clipped by 1 base and J by 0 bases, with 7 bases between them. The CDR3 DNA reads TGTGCCAGCAGCTTGTCGGGGACTAACTATGGCTACACCTTC. Residues: CASSLSGTNYGYTF.

This clone was seen only once. This chain connects TRBV28 to TRBJ2-7; 7 nucleotides align to TRBD2. The J segment lost 1 base and the V segment lost 4 bases, leaving 10 bases of the junction unmatched. Germline V lookup: CDR1 MDHEN, CDR2 SYDVKM. This CDR3 spans 16 amino acids. The CDR3 DNA reads as TGTGCCAGCAGTTCACCCCCCGGGGAGGGTTCCTACGAGCAGTACTTC. This codes for CASSSPPGEGSYEQYF.

V and J are TRBV4-2 and TRBJ2-5, with D perhaps TRBD1 (6 bases). V lost 1 base to trimming and J lost 6 bases, with 12 bases between them. The germline V gene encodes CDR1 LGHNA and CDR2 YNFKEQ. The CDR3 is 14 amino acids. CDR3 sequence (DNA): TGTGCCAGCAGCCAAGTTTCAGGGGAGAAGACCCAGTACTTC. Its protein is CASSQVSGEKTQYF.

This rearrangement joins TRBV7-9 to TRBJ2-2, with D tentatively TRBD2 (5 bases). Per germline, CDR1 SEHNR and CDR2 FQNEAQ (reference sequence). The V end lost 10 bases, the J end lost 2 bases, and 20 bases lay between the germline ends. This CDR3 is built from 16 residues. CDR3 residues: CATPKFTGTNTGELFF. The CDR3 nucleotides are TGTGCCACCCCAAAATTTACGGGAACTAACACCGGGGAGCTGTTTTTT.

This CDR3 is CASSYSAQNQPQHF. DNA of the CDR3: TGTGCCAGCAGTTACTCGGCCCAAAATCAGCCCCAGCATTTT. The chain uses TRBV6-5 and TRBJ1-5; no clear D. V was trimmed by 0 bases and J by 4 bases, leaving 7 bases between them. The germline gives CDR1 MNHEY, CDR2 SVGAGI. CDR3 size: 14 residues.

This clone was observed a few times. As DNA, the CDR3 is TGTGCCAGTAGTGGCAGGGTCGAACAGCCCCAGCATTTT. Protein: CASSGRVEQPQHF. This chain connects TRBV19 to TRBJ1-5, with D maybe TRBD1 (5 bases). Germline V CDR1 and CDR2: LNHDA, SQIVND (reference sequence). V lost 5 bases and J 7 bases, leaving 12 bases between the germline ends. The CDR3 sequence is 13 residues long.

The chain is built from TRBV28 and TRBJ1-5; D ambiguous. The ends were cut back, 7 bases at V and 4 bases at J, with 11 bases in the middle. Germline V gene lookup returns CDR1 MDHEN and CDR2 SYDVKM. This CDR3 has 13 residues. The CDR3 region is CASTEVGNQPQHF. Written as DNA, the CDR3 is TGTGCCAGCACCGAGGTCGGGAATCAGCCCCAGCATTTT.

The rearrangement joins TRBV29-1 to TRBJ2-1; 14 positions agree with TRBD2. The V segment lost 6 bases and the J segment 3 bases; nucleotides outside the gene matches: 10. The CDR3 length is 17 residues. Germline CDR1 SQVTM, CDR2 ANQGSEA. CDR3 residues: CSVHPGLAGVGYNEQFF. CDR3 bases: TGCAGCGTCCACCCGGGACTAGCGGGAGTAGGCTACAATGAGCAGTTCTTC.